The subject of this entry is one TCR beta chain. What it binds is unknown. This entry belongs to a study of CD8 T cells in ankylosing spondylitis. Germline CDR1 reads DFQATT; CDR2 reads SNEGSKA (reference sequence). Germline trimming cut 5 bases from V and 5 bases from J; bases unmatched to any gene: 7. The CDR3 runs 14 residues. Quantitative barcoded 5'-RACE was used to prepare TCR beta libraries. TCRdb reprocessed the 5' RACE reads via MiXCR and lists one record per CDR3 protein. The profile shows about 220,000 distinct CDR3 sequences, approximately 10% of them singletons. Study-level results: A TCR beta motif of under ten highly homologous variants appeared characteristic of ankylosing spondylitis blood.

The V call is TRBV20-1, the J call TRBJ2-5, with 11 bases fitting TRBD2. This receptor was obtained from a male donor with ankylosing spondylitis or in good health (not recorded which). The sequenced material came from blood, either unsorted or a sorted T cell fraction (not recorded which). The CDR3 loop reads CSAGVAGGQETQYF. CDR3 nucleotide sequence: TGCAGTGCTGGGGTAGCGGGGGGGCAGGAGACCCAGTACTTC.